The rows below give T cell receptor beta chains drawn from one sample of a study of tissue T cells after allogeneic stem cell transplantation. Method: immunoSEQ multiplex PCR; TCRdb's copy keeps in-frame clones and lacks some. The sample lists about 5,600 clones; around 60% were seen once. Source: duodenum tissue, taken at autopsy. Receptors originate from a woman aged 18-49 years with breast cancer. The CDR3 runs from the conserved cysteine through the conserved F or W. D genes are given only for firm matches. Not every row has a clone size; where given, it reads once, few, many or a size class.

D gene	J gene	clone size	V gene	CDR3 length	CDR3 protein	CDR3 DNA
NA	TRBJ2-3	NA	TRBV6-5	14	CASSYSLLEDTQYF	TGTGCCAGCAGTTACTCCCTACTAGAGGATACGCAGTATTTT
NA	TRBJ1-5	few	TRBV9	15	CASSVGGGSRQPQHF	TGTGCCAGCAGCGTAGGGGGGGGCTCCCGGCAGCCCCAGCATTTT
TRBD1	TRBJ2-5	NA	TRBV19	17	CASSIRPGTGVRETQYF	TGTGCCAGTAGTATCCGCCCCGGGACAGGGGTCAGGGAGACCCAGTACTTC
TRBD1	TRBJ2-5	few	TRBV18	13	CASSLDRGETQYF	TGTGCCAGCTCACTGGACAGGGGAGAGACCCAGTACTTC
TRBD1	TRBJ2-5	NA	TRBV7-9	16	CASSAGDRGVQETQYF	TGTGCCAGCAGCGCCGGAGACAGGGGCGTCCAGGAGACCCAGTACTTC
NA	TRBJ2-7	NA	TRBV7-2	15	CASSLRSEFPYEQYF	TGTGCCAGCAGCTTACGGTCGGAGTTCCCCTACGAGCAGTACTTC
TRBD2	TRBJ2-3	NA	TRBV30	14	CAWISGTNTDTQYF	TGTGCCTGGATTTCCGGGACTAACACAGATACGCAGTATTTT
NA	TRBJ1-6	NA	TRBV19	12	CASSINTSPLHF	TGTGCCAGTAGTATCAACACTTCACCCCTCCACTTT
NA	TRBJ1-5	NA	TRBV10-3	14	CATPNERKVQPQHF	TGTGCCACCCCTAATGAGAGGAAAGTACAGCCCCAGCACTTT
NA	TRBJ1-2	NA	TRBV14	13	CASSQSRQTYYTF	TGTGCCAGCAGCCAATCCCGACAGACTTACTACACCTTC
TRBD2	TRBJ2-3	NA	TRBV9	13	CASSVAGADTQYF	TGTGCCAGCAGCGTCGCGGGGGCAGATACGCAGTATTTT
NA	TRBJ1-5	NA	TRBV7-2	14	CASSLEGVGQPQHF	TGTGCCAGCAGCTTAGAAGGGGTGGGTCAGCCCCAGCATTTT
TRBD1	TRBJ1-2	NA	TRBV2	14	CASSDQGGRYGYTF	TGTGCCAGCAGCGACCAGGGGGGGCGATATGGCTACACCTTC
NA	TRBJ2-1	large	TRBV6-5	13	CASGVAAYNEQFF	TGTGCCAGCGGGGTAGCGGCTTACAATGAGCAGTTCTTC
NA	TRBJ2-5	NA	TRBV12-5	14	CASGFPGPVETQYF	TGTGCTAGTGGTTTCCCCGGACCGGTAGAGACCCAGTACTTC
NA	TRBJ2-7	few	TRBV11-2	13	CASSPDRIYEQYF	TGTGCCAGCAGCCCAGACAGGATCTACGAGCAGTACTTC
TRBD2	TRBJ2-3	NA	TRBV18	14	CASSPGLAAFSQYF	TGTGCCAGCTCCCCTGGACTAGCGGCTTTTTCGCAGTATTTT
TRBD1	TRBJ2-2	few	TRBV4-2	19	CASSQAVFGTGANTGELFF	TGTGCCAGCAGCCAAGCAGTTTTCGGGACAGGGGCGAACACCGGGGAGCTGTTTTTT
NA	TRBJ2-7	NA	TRBV6-2/TRBV6-3	14	CASSYSAAVYEQYF	TGTGCCAGCAGTTACTCTGCGGCGGTGTACGAGCAGTACTTC
NA	TRBJ1-2	NA	TRBV7-4	14	CASSLGRDIDGYTF	TGTGCCAGCAGCTTGGGTAGGGACATTGATGGCTACACCTTC
TRBD2	TRBJ2-5	NA	TRBV5-1	15	CASIPGTSGGETQYF	TGCGCCAGCATTCCCGGGACTAGCGGCGGAGAGACCCAGTACTTC
NA	TRBJ1-1	NA	TRBV5-4	14	CASSLTWENTEAFF	TGTGCCAGCAGCTTGACTTGGGAGAACACTGAAGCTTTCTTT
TRBD1	TRBJ2-7	once	TRBV9	17	CASSVSSHSEGANEQYF	TGTGCCAGCAGCGTATCATCCCACAGTGAGGGGGCGAACGAGCAGTACTTC
TRBD1	TRBJ2-3	NA	TRBV7-3	15	CASSLKGTDTDTQYF	TGTGCCAGCAGCTTAAAGGGGACAGACACAGATACGCAGTATTTT